Listed below are T cell receptor beta chains from one sample, sequenced in a study of cytomegalovirus exposure and HLA in healthy donors. Sequenced by immunoSEQ multiplex PCR; TCRdb stores in-frame clones only, minus some. The sample yields 100,000 to 150,000 clones, 76% seen once. Sequences were obtained from PBMCs. The origin of the receptors is a female donor in good health and CMV-seropositive. Each CDR3 is given with its conserved first and last residue. The D gene is left open where the match is weak. Not all rows give a size; the values are once, few, many and, for expanded clones, a class.

V	size	J	D	CDR3	DNA
TRBV7-2	.	TRBJ2-5	TRBD2	CASSGGLVAGRETQYF	TGTGCCAGCAGCGGGGGGCTGGTAGCGGGACGAGAGACCCAGTACTTC
TRBV9	.	TRBJ1-6	TRBD1	CASSVGSGTGNSPLHF	TGTGCCAGCAGCGTAGGGTCTGGGACAGGGAATTCACCCCTCCACTTT
TRBV2	.	TRBJ1-1	.	CASSDRVRGSSEAFF	TGTGCCAGCAGTGACAGGGTCAGAGGTTCGTCTGAAGCTTTCTTT
TRBV27	.	TRBJ2-1	TRBD2	CASSRNSGVEQFF	TGTGCCAGCAGTCGGAATAGCGGGGTTGAGCAGTTCTTC
TRBV28	.	TRBJ1-6	.	CASSFLPGSYSPLHF	TGTGCCAGCAGTTTCCTCCCAGGGTCGTATTCACCCCTCCACTTT
TRBV30	.	TRBJ2-7	TRBD2	CAWSWLAAYEQYF	TGTGCCTGGAGTTGGCTAGCGGCGTACGAGCAGTACTTC
TRBV10-3	.	TRBJ1-4	.	CAIGVGHGGGALFF	TGTGCCATCGGCGTAGGGCACGGGGGGGGTGCACTGTTTTTT
TRBV4-1	.	TRBJ2-5	TRBD1	CASSQTPRGHRETQYF	TGCGCCAGCAGCCAGACTCCCAGGGGGCACAGGGAGACCCAGTACTTC
TRBV5-8	.	TRBJ2-7	TRBD2	CASSSGGSYEQYF	TGTGCCAGCAGTTCGGGGGGTTCCTACGAGCAGTACTTC
TRBV15	once	TRBJ2-3	.	CATSRVGESTDTQYF	TGTGCCACCAGCAGAGTCGGGGAAAGCACAGATACGCAGTATTTT
TRBV6-5	once	TRBJ1-2	.	CAAGVDYGYTF	TGTGCCGCAGGGGTGGACTATGGCTACACCTTC
TRBV9	.	TRBJ2-5	.	CASSVALSRETQYF	TGTGCCAGCAGCGTAGCTCTTAGCCGCGAGACCCAGTACTTC
TRBV5-1	.	TRBJ1-1	.	CASSLTGNTEAFF	TGCGCCAGCAGCTTGACAGGGAACACTGAAGCTTTCTTT
TRBV5-6	.	TRBJ2-3	.	CASSWDLGVGTDTQYF	TGTGCCAGCAGCTGGGATCTAGGGGTTGGTACAGATACGCAGTATTTT
TRBV19	.	TRBJ1-1	.	CASSIWVQENTEAFF	TGTGCCAGTAGTATATGGGTACAGGAGAACACTGAAGCTTTCTTT